Sequencing of this T cell receptor (beta chain) was carried out in a study of beta chain features in type 1 diabetes (dated by TCRdb to the late 2010s). Turning to the overall study: Patients and healthy donors did not differ in mean age, gender distribution, total cell number or subset yield. A total of some 100,000,000 sorted cells were examined across all samples, and the number of cells per subset was strongly correlated with RNA yield. In the study, TCRB repertoires of sorted circulating CD4+ T cell subsets from recently diagnosed type 1 diabetes patients were compared with those of matched healthy donors. Whereas all 28 donors provided naive and central memory subsets, regulatory and stem cell-like memory subsets were isolated from just 8 patients and about eight healthy donors.

The High Capacity cDNA Reverse Transcription Kit was used to reverse transcribe all of the isolated RNA, meaning that expressed TCRB transcripts were what got sequenced. Deep immunoSEQ sequencing was applied to naive, central memory and regulatory T cell samples, giving an average of roughly 3.6 million total reads per sample. Sorted cells were lysed in RLT buffer, and RNA was extracted using DNase-treated RNeasy Micro or Mini kits according to cell number. Each cell subset was processed on its own to prevent cross-contamination, while patient and healthy donor samples were processed together. TCRB sequences were amplified from cDNA with the immunoSEQ multiplex PCR, producing 87-bp fragments spanning the CDR3 region. Sequencing of the amplicons was done on the Illumina HiSeq platform. On the study's bioinformatics: PCR bias was computationally corrected using synthetic template baselines, reads within Hamming distance 2 were collapsed, and singletons that could not be merged were discarded. By aligning reads against IMGT, V, D and J genes, CDR3 length, and insertions or deletions at six rearrangement sites were assigned. Within each subset, clonotype counts were normalized to sorted cell number, after which true diversity and Gini coefficients were computed with the tcR R package. The overlap coefficient, calculated on TCRB nucleotide sequences, was used to quantify repertoire sharing. As a proxy for the pre-selection repertoire, out-of-frame TCRB sequences from naive cells were analyzed. TCRdb took this table from immuneACCESS and kept in-frame rearrangements with V and J called. Such tables lack part of the clones; where checked against another copy, unresolved V genes explain under half of the gap, and the rest is unexplained. The V and J calls and clone size come from that table; D and trimming were worked out from the DNA. The sample contains some 660,000 clones, more than 12% of them found a single time. The ten biggest clones cover 0.03% to 0.04% of the sample.

Turning to this clone: This clone's antigen is unknown. No base quality information exists; no much larger clone differs at one position.

V ends up 7 bases short and J 0 bases short, with an unmatched junction base count of 5. CDR1 and CDR2 are read off the germline V gene as SQVTM and ANQGSEA. The CDR3, from cysteine to phenylalanine, totals 13 residues. The CDR3 DNA has 39 bases and is translated from base 1. From each donor, a single peripheral blood sample of around 120 mL on average was drawn into heparinised tubes. A BD FACSAria II was used to sort naive, central memory, regulatory and stem cell-like memory CD4+ T cells with a panel that included CD45RO, CCR7, CD25, CD127, CD95 and CD27. Purity was above 98% for every sorted population. PBMCs were separated immediately by Lymphoprep density gradient centrifugation and were stained directly, without being cultured. So that batch effects would be minimized, each experiment stained and sorted samples in pairs, pairing one healthy donor with one patient. Points the paper makes about the study in general: Shorter templates might be favored by PCR, yet because patient and control samples were amplified and corrected together, any such skew would affect both groups equally. Naive, central memory and regulatory TCRB repertoires appeared to be more alike among patients than among healthy donors. Because cDNA rather than genomic DNA was sequenced, highly expressing activated cells could have been over-represented, although no difference in activation and CD3 levels was found between groups. Because the HLA sub-analyses included only small numbers of individuals, any influence of HLA type on TCRB rearrangement was left unresolved. In all four CD4+ subsets, TCRB CDR3 length was moderately but significantly shorter in type 1 diabetes patients. Fewer insertions and more nucleotide deletions at VDJ recombination sites were observed in patients with type 1 diabetes, implying thymic rearrangement abnormalities.

This TCR was sampled from a man younger than 35 with type 1 diabetes. In this chain, TRBV29-1 is recombined with TRBJ2-5, and TRBD1 aligns with 7 junction nucleotides. The sample consisted of naive CD4+ T cells from blood. Sample cell subset or site, as interpreted from the label and publication: true naive CD4+ T cells. This receptor carries the CDR3 CSARTGDQETQYF. The DNA sequence is given as TGCAGCGCCAGGACAGGAGACCAAGAGACCCAGTACTTC.